This T cell receptor (beta chain) is drawn from a study of post-analysis software for immune sequencing data. Study observations and caveats: The normalized Chao1 diversity of multiple sclerosis patients was significantly lower than that of controls. Samples sharing a preparation batch grouped tightly together when assessed by F measure. Five TRBV segments, including TRBV5-6, TRBV5-1 and TRBV20-1, were more frequent in patients than controls.

Concerning this clonotype: Its antigen is currently unknown.

The CDR3 spans 12 residues. Germline V gene sequence: CDR1 SGHRS, CDR2 YFSETQ. V lost 4 bases, J lost 4 bases, and 1 base stayed unmatched. The library was made from cDNA and included unique molecular identifiers. When 1 to 10 million T cells were used, they gave roughly 500,000 cDNA molecules. TCRdb fed the PCR reads into MiXCR, producing one record per CDR3 protein. The repertoire has 740,000 or so distinct CDR3 sequences, about 50% of them found once; the top ten carry approximately 4.2%. This TCR derives from a girl aged 5 to 17 with multiple sclerosis. The V and J genes are TRBV5-1 and TRBJ1-1, with 7 positions matching TRBD1. The sample consisted of blood. CDR3 coding DNA: TGCGCCAGCAGCGGGGACAGCACTGAAGCTTTCTTT. It is translated as CASSGDSTEAFF.